These 13 T cell receptor beta chains share one sample of origin, sequenced in a study of post-analysis software for immune sequencing data. For these TCRs, the target antigens are not known. General study findings and limits: The study found TRBV5-6, TRBV5-1 and TRBV20-1 among roughly 5 TRBV segments more frequent in patients than controls.

Unique molecular identifiers featured in each of the TCR beta cDNA libraries. One entry per CDR3 protein results from TCRdb running MiXCR on the PCR reads. This sample has hundreds of thousands of distinct CDR3 sequences, with under 70% found just once. The sample was blood. Receptors were obtained from a girl aged 5-17 years with multiple sclerosis.

The chain joins TRBV4-1 to TRBJ1-1; weak D call: TRBD1 (5 bases). The CDR3 length is 16 residues. The germline V gene encodes CDR1 MGHRA and CDR2 YSYEKL. Between the trimmed V and J ends, which lost 1 base and 1 base, there was a span of 13 bases. The CDR3 protein is CASSQGGARKNTEAFF. The CDR3, as DNA: TGCGCCAGCAGCCAAGGAGGGGCCAGGAAGAACACTGAAGCTTTCTTT.

V and J are TRBV29-1 and TRBJ2-5, with TRBD1 as a possible D gene (5 bases). Trimming cost V 2 bases and J 0 bases, with 7 bases left between them. Germline-derived CDR1 and CDR2 are SQVTM and ANQGSEA. The CDR3 has 13 amino acids. In nucleotides, the CDR3 is TGCAGCGTTGAACGACAGTACCAAGAGACCCAGTACTTC. Translated: CSVERQYQETQYF. The full variable domain, in which reference TRBV29-1 and TRBJ2-5 provide the parts outside the CDR3, is SAVISQKPSRDICQRGTSLTIQCQVDSQVTMMFWYRQQPGQSLTLIATANQGSEATYESGFVIDKFPISRPNLTFSTLTVSNMSPEDSSIYLCSVERQYQETQYFGPGTRLLVL.

This clonotype was seen repeatedly, ten times or more. DNA for the CDR3: TGTGCCAGCAGCCCCGGACTAGCGGTTCAAGAGACCCAGTACTTC. Translation gives CASSPGLAVQETQYF. The chain couples TRBV7-9 to TRBJ2-5; TRBD2 matches 10 bases. Germline assignment: CDR1 SEHNR and CDR2 FQNEAQ (reference sequence). V lost 5 bases and J lost 2; bases outside the gene matches: 5. The length of the CDR3 is 15 residues.

This rearrangement joins TRBV29-1 to TRBJ1-1; D is possibly TRBD1 (5 bases). V was cut by 6 bases and J by 5 bases, with 13 bases left in between. Germline CDR1 SQVTM, CDR2 ANQGSEA. The CDR3 is 12 amino acids. CDR3 in DNA: TGCAGCGTCGGTCAGGGTTTAACTGAAGCTTTCTTT. Protein sequence: CSVGQGLTEAFF.

This chain links TRBV2 with TRBJ2-7, with D unresolved. The CDR3 runs 12 residues. Trimming shortened V by 5 bases and J by 4 bases, and 9 bases separated the two germline ends. The V gene's germline CDR1 is SNHLY and CDR2 FYNNEI. The CDR3 reads CASSPDWYEQYF. CDR3 coding DNA: TGTGCCAGCAGTCCAGACTGGTACGAGCAGTACTTC.

This sequence joins TRBV20-1 and TRBJ2-7; 8 nucleotides align to TRBD1. Germline V gene data show CDR1 as DFQATT and CDR2 as SNEGSKA (reference sequence). There are 14 residues in the CDR3. The V gene end was trimmed by 2 bases and the J gene end by 2 bases; junction bases not matched to a gene: 5. DNA of the CDR3: TGCAGTGCTAGATCTTGGACAGGGCCCTACGAGCAGTACTTC. Translated: CSARSWTGPYEQYF.

In its sample, this clonotype was seen once. The DNA for the CDR3 is TGTGCCAGCAGCCAATCCCACAGGACCCTCTCTGGGGCCAACGTCCTGACTTTC. Protein: CASSQSHRTLSGANVLTF. The chain links TRBV3-1 to TRBJ2-6; weak D call: TRBD1 (5 bases). There are 18 residues in the CDR3. Trimming left V 2 bases short and J 0 bases short, with 14 bases between. The germline gives CDR1 LGHDT, CDR2 YNNKEL (reference sequence).

This chain joins TRBV28 and TRBJ2-1, with 7 bases that match TRBD1. The CDR3 spans 15 residues. The trim removed 6 bases at V and 2 bases at J, leaving 7 bases unmatched. Germline V CDR1 and CDR2: MDHEN, SYDVKM. The CDR3 loop is CASSQTGEPYNEQFF. For the CDR3, the DNA is TGTGCCAGCAGCCAAACAGGGGAACCCTACAATGAGCAGTTCTTC.

This clonotype was counted only a few times. This sequence joins TRBV14 and TRBJ2-3; D may be TRBD1 (6 bases). Germline CDR1 SGHDN, CDR2 FVKESK. The V and J ends lost 4 bases and 0 bases respectively, with 11 bases between them. The CDR3 length is 15 residues. CDR3 amino acids: CASSRGQTSTDTQYF. The CDR3 bases are TGTGCCAGCAGCCGCGGACAGACTAGCACAGATACGCAGTATTTT.

The rearrangement joins TRBV14 to TRBJ2-2, with 9 nucleotides matching TRBD2. The CDR3 contains 17 residues. CDR1 is SGHDN and CDR2 is FVKESK in the germline V gene. After removal of 1 base from V and 6 bases from J, the junction contained 9 bases not matched to a gene. The CDR3 sequence is CASSQGFDSGSSGELFF. The DNA for the CDR3 is TGTGCCAGCAGCCAAGGGTTTGATAGCGGGAGTTCCGGGGAGCTGTTTTTT.

The CDR3 is CASSFGTVGVETQYF. CDR3 bases: TGCGCCAGCAGCTTCGGGACAGTGGGAGTAGAGACCCAGTACTTC. The chain joins TRBV5-1 to TRBJ2-5; 7 bases fit TRBD1. Trimming took 2 bases from V and 4 from J; bases not matched to a gene: 8. The CDR3 loop spans 15 amino acids. The V gene's germline CDR1 is SGHRS and CDR2 YFSETQ. Full variable domain (remainder filled in from reference TRBV5-1 and TRBJ2-5): KAGVTQTPRYLIKTRGQQVTLSCSPISGHRSVSWYQQTPGQGLQFLFEYFSETQRNKGNFPGRFSGRQFSNSRSEMNVSTLELGDSALYLCASSFGTVGVETQYFGPGTRLLVL.

The chain uses TRBV25-1 and TRBJ2-7; a possible D gene is TRBD1 (5 bases). The CDR3 covers 15 residues. Looked up from germline, CDR1 is MGHDK and CDR2 is SYGVNS. V was clipped by 3 bases and J by 2 bases, with 14 bases between them. As DNA, the CDR3 is TGTGCCAGCAGTGAGACAGACTCGAAGACCTACGAGCAGTACTTC. Its protein is CASSETDSKTYEQYF.

The chain couples TRBV6-1 to TRBJ2-7; tentatively, D is TRBD1 (6 bases). The CDR3 length is 13 residues. CDR1 MNHNS and CDR2 SASEGT come from the germline V gene. The germline V and J ends were trimmed by 4 bases and 6 bases, with 13 bases remaining between them. The DNA for the CDR3 is TGTGCCAGCAGTGCTCTAGACAGGTCCGAGCAGTACTTC. This codes for CASSALDRSEQYF.